This TCR beta chain stems from a study of blood T cell repertoires in COVID-19. About the research overall: Samples taken during acute and convalescent COVID-19 were collected in the United States, Italy and Spain. The cDNA or gDNA used as material had been derived from T cells, B-cell-depleted T cells, or PBMCs.

This CDR3 contains 13 residues. Germline lookup yields CDR1 SNHLY and CDR2 FYNNEI. Between the trimmed V and J ends, which lost 7 bases and 10 bases, there was a span of 17 bases. Sequenced by immunoSEQ multiplex PCR; TCRdb stores in-frame clones only, minus some. The table has roughly 240,000 clones, approximately 85% seen once. The rearrangement uses TRBV2 and TRBJ2-1, with TRBD2 as a possible D gene (6 bases). The clonotype comes from a man between 50 and 59 years old with COVID-19, enrolled during active disease. Sequenced material: peripheral blood. CDR3 nucleotide sequence: TGTGCCAGCACCCCACGGCGGGAACGCGAGCAGTTCTTC. It specifies CASTPRREREQFF.